The 5 T cell receptor beta chains reported below all come from one sample, sequenced in a study of control samples from healthy donors and cancer patients (dated by TCRdb to the early 2020s). Library preparation used the immunoSEQ multiplex PCR assay. TCRdb carries this immuneACCESS record with in-frame sequences only. Its versions omit some clonotypes, under half of them owing to an unresolved V gene in the studies checked, with the rest unexplained. The sample yields approximately 150,000 clones; 75% to 95% were counted once. About 2.1% of the sample lies in the top ten. Material for sequencing was blood. The receptors shown here come from a woman in her thirties or forties in good health.

The rearrangement links TRBV18 to TRBJ1-5; 8 bases agree with TRBD1. The germline V gene encodes CDR1 KGHSH and CDR2 LQKENI. This CDR3 is 14 amino acids long. V was clipped by 3 bases and J by 7 bases; unmatched bases: 5. The CDR3 DNA reads as TGTGCCAGCTCACCTGGACAGGGTGGACAGCCCCAGCATTTT. Protein product: CASSPGQGGQPQHF.

This chain uses TRBV5-4 with TRBJ2-2; tentative D call: TRBD2 (6 bases). The V gene's germline CDR1 is SGHNT and CDR2 YYREEE (reference sequence). V lost 6 bases and J lost 6, with 12 bases in between. The CDR3 spans 13 residues. This CDR3 is CASTFWGAGELFF. Written as DNA, the CDR3 is TGTGCCAGCACCTTTTGGGGGGCCGGGGAGCTGTTTTTT. The variable domain in full, with the rest retrieved from reference TRBV5-4 and TRBJ2-2, is ETGVTQSPTHLIKTRGQQVTLRCSSQSGHNTVSWYQQALGQGPQFIFQYYREEENGRGNFPPRFSGLQFPNYSSELNVNALELDDSALYLCASTFWGAGELFFGEGSRLTVL.

The CDR3 reads CASTPSPDYGYTF. The CDR3 bases are TGCGCCAGCACTCCCTCCCCGGACTATGGCTACACCTTC. The chain recombines TRBV5-1 with TRBJ1-2; D remains ambiguous. V dropped 6 bases and J dropped 3 bases, with 12 bases sitting between them. Germline V gene lookup returns CDR1 SGHRS and CDR2 YFSETQ. There are 13 residues in the CDR3.

The chain carries TRBV7-6 and TRBJ2-3, with TRBD1 matching 9 bases. The CDR3 has 15 amino acids. Germline CDR1 reads SGHVS; CDR2 reads FNYEAQ. V lost 1 base to trimming and J lost 6 bases; unmatched junction nucleotides: 5. This CDR3 is CASSLGDRVFDTQYF. The CDR3 nucleotides read TGTGCCAGCAGCTTAGGGGACAGGGTTTTCGATACGCAGTATTTT.

In this sample, this clone turned up once. The chain joins TRBV12-3 or TRBV12-4 to TRBJ2-5; no firm D call. Trimming removed 2 bases at V and 5 bases at J, with 9 bases between. This CDR3 is built from 13 residues. The CDR3 reads CASSLNYGETQYF. DNA of the CDR3: TGTGCCAGCAGTTTAAACTATGGGGAGACCCAGTACTTC.